The rows below give T cell receptor beta chains drawn from one sample of a study of T-cell memory formation after mild COVID-19. TCRdb reprocessed the 5' RACE reads via MiXCR and lists one record per CDR3 protein. In the table there are roughly 450,000 distinct CDR3 sequences, about 20% of which are singletons. The sample taken for sequencing was PBMCs or a T cell subset sorted from them (not recorded which). Receptors were obtained from an adult woman who had mild COVID-19 (a few samples of this study predate the infection). Cell type and time point are not known. CDR3s include the opening cysteine and the closing phenylalanine or tryptophan. The order of the fields is clone size, V gene, J gene, D gene, CDR3 protein, CDR3 DNA. D genes are given only for firm matches. Some rows have no size entry. The others give once, few or many, or a class for an expanded clone.

few,TRBV24-1,TRBJ1-2,NA,CATDIGPLPFYGYTF,TGTGCCACGGACATCGGGCCCCTTCCCTTCTATGGCTACACCTTC
NA,TRBV27,TRBJ2-7,TRBD2,CASSSPAGGYYEQYF,TGTGCCAGCAGTTCCCCAGCGGGAGGGTACTACGAGCAGTACTTC
NA,TRBV27,TRBJ1-4,TRBD1,CATRPTGSEKLFF,TGTGCCACCCGACCGACAGGGAGTGAAAAACTGTTTTTT
few,TRBV4-1,TRBJ1-1,NA,CASSQGEGWDTEAFF,TGCGCCAGCAGCCAAGGGGAGGGCTGGGACACTGAAGCTTTCTTT
NA,TRBV5-6,TRBJ2-5,NA,CASSFPGGWETQYF,TGTGCCAGCAGCTTTCCCGGGGGCTGGGAGACCCAGTACTTC
NA,TRBV15,TRBJ1-5,NA,CATSRDMGAQPQHF,TGTGCCACCAGCAGAGATATGGGGGCTCAGCCCCAGCATTTT
NA,TRBV20-1,TRBJ2-4,NA,CSASPQTYQNIQYF,TGCAGTGCTAGCCCGCAGACATATCAAAACATTCAGTACTTC
few,TRBV4-1,TRBJ2-1,TRBD2,CASSQVAGAYNEQFF,TGCGCCAGCAGCCAAGTAGCGGGGGCCTACAATGAGCAGTTCTTC
NA,TRBV6-5,TRBJ2-1,TRBD2,CASSYPSSGRANEQFF,TGTGCCAGCAGTTACCCCTCTAGCGGGAGGGCCAATGAGCAGTTCTTC
NA,TRBV24-1,TRBJ2-1,NA,CATRSGAANEQFF,TGTGCCACCCGTTCGGGGGCAGCTAATGAGCAGTTCTTC
few,TRBV30,TRBJ1-1,NA,CAWSVWMNTEAFF,TGTGCCTGGAGTGTATGGATGAACACTGAAGCTTTCTTT
NA,TRBV9,TRBJ2-3,NA,CASRSASTDTQYF,TGTGCCAGCAGATCCGCTAGCACAGATACGCAGTATTTT
NA,TRBV4-2,TRBJ1-1,NA,CASSQRPVAGTLTKNTEAFF,TGTGCCAGCAGCCAGCGCCCGGTGGCAGGGACGCTCACCAAGAACACTGAAGCTTTCTTT
many,TRBV6-5,TRBJ2-5,NA,CASSFRQAYRETQYF,TGTGCCAGCAGTTTCAGACAGGCGTACAGAGAGACCCAGTACTTC
NA,TRBV9,TRBJ2-5,TRBD2,CASSFQRGGQETQYF,TGTGCCAGCAGCTTCCAGCGGGGGGGCCAAGAGACCCAGTACTTC
NA,TRBV7-9,TRBJ2-2,NA,CASSLRDIKSGELFF,TGTGCCAGCAGCTTAAGGGACATCAAGTCCGGGGAGCTGTTTTTT
many,TRBV19,TRBJ1-1,NA,CASIGSPALNTEAFF,TGTGCCAGTATAGGCTCGCCGGCGCTGAACACTGAAGCTTTCTTT
few,TRBV29-1,TRBJ2-3,NA,CSVLTATGRAVLDTQYF,TGCAGCGTTCTGACGGCGACCGGCCGCGCGGTGCTAGATACGCAGTATTTT
few,TRBV14,TRBJ2-3,TRBD2,CASSQLAGGPLDTQYF,TGTGCCAGCAGCCAACTAGCGGGAGGGCCCCTGGATACGCAGTATTTT
many,TRBV6-5,TRBJ2-1,NA,CASSTWREVNEQFF,TGTGCCAGCAGTACTTGGCGGGAAGTAAATGAGCAGTTCTTC
few,TRBV5-4,TRBJ2-7,TRBD2,CASSLEGLAGGLGEQYF,TGTGCCAGCAGCTTAGAAGGACTAGCGGGAGGGCTCGGCGAGCAGTACTTC
few,TRBV30,TRBJ2-1,TRBD2,CAWSGLLAVEQFF,TGTGCCTGGAGTGGCCTTCTAGCGGTTGAGCAGTTCTTC
few,TRBV18,TRBJ1-1,TRBD1,CASSPDRVDITEAFF,TGTGCCAGCTCACCAGACAGGGTTGACATCACTGAAGCTTTCTTT
few,TRBV7-2,TRBJ2-6,NA,CASSLARAGANVLTF,TGTGCCAGCAGCTTAGCCAGGGCCGGGGCCAACGTCCTGACTTTC
few,TRBV20-1,TRBJ1-4,NA,CSARDHRGVFNEKLFF,TGCAGTGCTAGAGATCACCGGGGGGTCTTTAATGAAAAACTGTTTTTT
NA,TRBV4-1,TRBJ1-1,NA,CASSQTAQNTEAFF,TGCGCCAGCAGCCAAACCGCACAGAACACTGAAGCTTTCTTT
few,TRBV7-9,TRBJ1-4,TRBD1,CASSGDRGSAEKLFF,TGTGCCAGCAGCGGAGACAGGGGGTCTGCTGAAAAACTGTTTTTT
few,TRBV5-1,TRBJ2-3,NA,CASSLAAAQSTDTQYF,TGCGCCAGCAGCTTGGCGGCAGCCCAAAGCACAGATACGCAGTATTTT
NA,TRBV4-3,TRBJ2-7,NA,CASSQVRNPTYEQYF,TGCGCCAGCAGCCAAGTGAGGAACCCGACCTACGAGCAGTACTTC
NA,TRBV9,TRBJ1-2,NA,CASSAQGGSSNYGYTF,TGTGCCAGCAGCGCACAGGGAGGAAGCTCTAACTATGGCTACACCTTC
few,TRBV7-2,TRBJ2-7,TRBD2,CASSLGRDYYEQYF,TGTGCCAGCAGCTTAGGGCGGGACTACTACGAGCAGTACTTC
few,TRBV12-3/TRBV12-4,TRBJ1-2,TRBD1,CASSLGGDSDYGYTF,TGTGCCAGCAGTTTAGGCGGGGACAGTGACTATGGCTACACCTTC
few,TRBV20-1,TRBJ1-1,NA,CSARDRTENTEAFF,TGCAGTGCTAGAGATAGGACAGAGAACACTGAAGCTTTCTTT
few,TRBV9,TRBJ2-3,NA,CASSVRRDGPSTDTQYF,TGTGCCAGCAGCGTCCGAAGGGACGGACCTAGCACAGATACGCAGTATTTT
NA,TRBV29-1,TRBJ2-1,NA,CSVMTTTHYNEQFF,TGCAGCGTTATGACAACTACCCACTACAATGAGCAGTTCTTC
many,TRBV5-1,TRBJ2-3,TRBD2,CASSAGGTDTQYF,TGTGCCAGCAGTGCGGGAGGCACAGATACGCAGTATTTT
few,TRBV5-1,TRBJ2-5,NA,CASSSVGGLQETQYF,TGCGCCAGCAGCTCAGTGGGTGGACTCCAAGAGACCCAGTACTTC
NA,TRBV6-6,TRBJ2-2,NA,CASSYPSGELFF,TGTGCCAGCAGTTACCCCTCGGGGGAGCTGTTTTTT
few,TRBV20-1,TRBJ2-3,NA,CSARSSPGDTQYF,TGCAGTGCTAGATCTAGCCCGGGAGATACGCAGTATTTT
once,TRBV19,TRBJ1-5,TRBD1,CASSMGEQGPWYSNQPQHF,TGTGCCAGTAGTATGGGGGAACAGGGGCCGTGGTATAGCAATCAGCCCCAGCATTTT
NA,TRBV30,TRBJ1-1,TRBD1,CAGTGDYRTEAFF,TGTGCCGGGACAGGGGATTATCGGACTGAAGCTTTCTTT
NA,TRBV7-9,TRBJ1-2,NA,CASSLTSVINYGYTF,TGTGCCAGCAGCTTAACGTCCGTAATTAACTATGGCTACACCTTC
many,TRBV6-6,TRBJ2-1,NA,CASSTALAYDNEQFF,TGTGCCAGCAGTACCGCCCTAGCATACGATAATGAGCAGTTCTTC
few,TRBV15,TRBJ1-1,NA,CATSRVPAGQVRGTEAFF,TGTGCCACCAGCAGAGTACCGGCAGGGCAAGTCCGGGGCACTGAAGCTTTCTTT
NA,TRBV24-1,TRBJ2-6,NA,CATSDYGGTGGANVLTF,TGTGCCACCAGTGATTACGGTGGAACGGGCGGGGCCAACGTCCTGACTTTC
few,TRBV29-1,TRBJ2-6,NA,CSVALAGSTGANVLTF,TGCAGCGTTGCTCTCGCAGGGTCAACTGGGGCCAACGTCCTGACTTTC
NA,TRBV24-1,TRBJ2-1,TRBD2,CATSKSGSSNEQFF,TGTGCCACCAGTAAAAGCGGGAGTAGTAATGAGCAGTTCTTC
few,TRBV12-3/TRBV12-4,TRBJ2-5,NA,CASSPRGKGGGETQYF,TGTGCCAGCAGCCCTAGGGGCAAGGGGGGAGGAGAGACCCAGTACTTC
few,TRBV7-7,TRBJ2-7,NA,CASSMAGGLDEQYF,TGTGCTAGCAGCATGGCTGGGGGGCTCGACGAGCAGTACTTC
NA,TRBV5-1,TRBJ2-1,NA,CASSLVGLTSYNEQFF,TGCGCCAGCAGCTTGGTTGGGTTAACTTCCTACAATGAGCAGTTCTTC